This TCR beta chain was sequenced for a study of glioma-infiltrating T cells after dendritic cell vaccination. About the study: Samples are from glioblastoma patients in Phase I and II dendritic cell vaccine trials. Study-level points and caveats: No direct clonality-survival link was found; a diverse polyclonal response may matter.

The CDR3 has 12 amino acids. Per the germline V gene, CDR1 is MNHNY and CDR2 is SVGAGI (reference sequence). Primers: 60 V beta forward and 13 J beta reverse. Sequenced by immunoSEQ multiplex PCR; TCRdb stores in-frame clones only, minus some. The profile shows more than 60,000 clones, roughly four fifths of them singletons. For this clone: Its antigen remains unidentified.

The specimen was blood, collected before dendritic cell vaccination. The chain employs TRBV6-6 and TRBJ2-1; 10 bases line up with TRBD2. The sequence derives from a human donor with glioblastoma. The CDR3 protein is CASGGAYNEQFF. CDR3 coding DNA: TGTGCGAGCGGGGGGGCTTACAATGAGCAGTTCTTC.